The clone carrying this T cell receptor beta chain was counted many times. MiXCR was run by TCRdb on the PCR reads, yielding one entry per CDR3 protein. The table has 300,000 to 400,000 distinct CDR3 sequences, 20% to 25% seen once. The sample originates from a study of molecular identifiers for immune sequencing clone quantification. CDR3 length: 16 residues. The ends lost 2 bases at V and 3 bases at J; junction bases unmatched: 6. The germline V gene has CDR1 MNHEY and CDR2 SVGAGI. This receptor was taken from a human donor in good health. Some libraries in this study had Jurkat cell RNA spiked in. The V and J genes are TRBV6-5 and TRBJ2-7, with 11 positions matching TRBD1. Sequenced: naive CD8+ T cells from blood, with Jurkat cell RNA spiked in. The subset denotes: FACS-sorted CD8+CD4-CCR7+CD45RA+ naive T cells. The CDR3 protein is CASSYERTGGSYEQYF. In DNA form, the CDR3 reads TGTGCCAGCAGTTACGAACGGACAGGGGGCAGCTACGAGCAGTACTTC.